The TCR beta chain described here comes from a study of identifying expanded T cells in peripheral blood. Findings and limits, study-wide: Technical replicates showed roughly 1.2 changed clones; roughly two weeks about 16.4; four weeks 19.

Collection occurred without any documented infections or immune events in donors. A word on this clone: The antigen remains undetermined.

CDR3 length equals 12 residues. Looked up from germline, CDR1 is SNHLY and CDR2 is FYNNEI. The ends were cut back, 8 bases at V and 8 bases at J, with 13 bases in the middle. The repertoire was sequenced with immunoSEQ multiplex PCR; TCRdb's copy has only in-frame clones and lacks some. The table includes tens of thousands of clones, about 85% detected once. The genes are TRBV2 and TRBJ2-4; D may be TRBD2 (5 bases). Sequencing input: blood. The TCR sequence derives from a person between 18 and 69 years old in good health. The CDR3 DNA reads TGTGCCAGCGCAGGATTGGGAGACATTCAGTACTTC. Protein sequence: CASAGLGDIQYF. The complete variable domain, with remaining parts taken from reference TRBV2 and TRBJ2-4, reads EPEVTQTPSHQVTQMGQEVILRCVPISNHLYFYWYRQILGQKVEFLVSFYNNEISEKSEIFDDQFSVERPDGSNFTLKIRSTKLEDSAMYFCASAGLGDIQYFGAGTRLSVL.